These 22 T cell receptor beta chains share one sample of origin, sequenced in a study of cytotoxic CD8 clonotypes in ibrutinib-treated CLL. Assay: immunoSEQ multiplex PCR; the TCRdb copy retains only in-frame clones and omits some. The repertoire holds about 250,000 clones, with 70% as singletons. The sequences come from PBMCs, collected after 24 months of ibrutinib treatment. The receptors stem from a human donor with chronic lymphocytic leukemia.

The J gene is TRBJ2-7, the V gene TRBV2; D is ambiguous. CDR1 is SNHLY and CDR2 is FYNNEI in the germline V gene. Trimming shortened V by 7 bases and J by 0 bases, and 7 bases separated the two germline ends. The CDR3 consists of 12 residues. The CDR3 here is CASTDLSYEQYF. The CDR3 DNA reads TGTGCCAGCACCGACCTCTCCTACGAGCAGTACTTC.

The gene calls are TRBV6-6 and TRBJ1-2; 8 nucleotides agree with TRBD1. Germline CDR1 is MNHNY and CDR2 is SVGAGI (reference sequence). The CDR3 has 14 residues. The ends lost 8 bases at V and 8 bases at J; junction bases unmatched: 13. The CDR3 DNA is TGTGCCAGCTTGGACAGGGACTTCGGCGGGGGCTACACCTTC. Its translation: CASLDRDFGGGYTF.

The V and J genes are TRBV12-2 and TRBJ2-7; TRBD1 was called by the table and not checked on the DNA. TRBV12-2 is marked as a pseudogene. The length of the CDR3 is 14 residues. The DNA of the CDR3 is TGTGCAAGTCGCCCTGTGACACGTACCTACGAGCAGTACTTC. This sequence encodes CASRPVTRTYEQYF.

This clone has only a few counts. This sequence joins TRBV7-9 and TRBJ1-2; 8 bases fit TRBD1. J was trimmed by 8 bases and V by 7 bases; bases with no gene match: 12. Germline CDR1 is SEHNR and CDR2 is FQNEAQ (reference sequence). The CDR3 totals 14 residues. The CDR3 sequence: CASTADRVLAGYTF. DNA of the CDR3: TGTGCCAGCACCGCGGACAGGGTTCTGGCAGGCTACACCTTC.

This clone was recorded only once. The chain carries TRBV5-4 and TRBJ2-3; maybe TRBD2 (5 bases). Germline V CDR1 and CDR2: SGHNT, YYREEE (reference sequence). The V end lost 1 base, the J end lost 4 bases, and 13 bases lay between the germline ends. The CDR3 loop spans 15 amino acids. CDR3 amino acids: CASSLLSPRADTQYF. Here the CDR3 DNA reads TGTGCCAGCAGCTTGTTATCTCCGAGGGCAGATACGCAGTATTTT.

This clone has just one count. CDR3 nucleotides: TGTGCCAGCAGTTCTCTAGCGGGAAAGGAGACCCAGTACTTC. This translates into CASSSLAGKETQYF. This chain uses TRBV6-5 with TRBJ2-5; 9 nucleotides match TRBD2. V trimming: 4 bases; J trimming: 5 bases; junction bases outside the gene matches: 5. Germline V lookup: CDR1 MNHEY, CDR2 SVGAGI. The CDR3 runs to 14 residues.

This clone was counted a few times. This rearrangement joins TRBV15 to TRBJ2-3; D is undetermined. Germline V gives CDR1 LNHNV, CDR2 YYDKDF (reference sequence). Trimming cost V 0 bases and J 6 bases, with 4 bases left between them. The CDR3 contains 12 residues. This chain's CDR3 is CATSRDRDTQYF. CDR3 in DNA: TGTGCCACCAGCAGAGATAGGGATACGCAGTATTTT.

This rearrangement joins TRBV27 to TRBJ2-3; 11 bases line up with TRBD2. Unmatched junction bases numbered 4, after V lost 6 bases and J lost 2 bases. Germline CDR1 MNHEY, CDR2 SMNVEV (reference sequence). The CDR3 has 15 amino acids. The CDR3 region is CASSLSGRATDTQYF. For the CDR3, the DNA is TGTGCCAGCAGCCTTAGCGGGAGGGCCACAGATACGCAGTATTTT.

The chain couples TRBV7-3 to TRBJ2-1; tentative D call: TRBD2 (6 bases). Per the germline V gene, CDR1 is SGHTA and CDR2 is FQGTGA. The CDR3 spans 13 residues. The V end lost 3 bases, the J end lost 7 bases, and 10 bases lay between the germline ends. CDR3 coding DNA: TGTGCCAGCAGCTTCGCCCGGGGGAATGAGCAGTTCTTC. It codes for CASSFARGNEQFF.

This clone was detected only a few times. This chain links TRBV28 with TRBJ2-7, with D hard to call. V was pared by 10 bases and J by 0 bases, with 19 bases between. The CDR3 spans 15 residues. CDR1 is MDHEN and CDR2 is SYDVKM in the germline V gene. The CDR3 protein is CAISKGLSVSYEQYF. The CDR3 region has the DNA TGTGCCATTAGTAAAGGGCTGTCGGTCTCCTACGAGCAGTACTTC.

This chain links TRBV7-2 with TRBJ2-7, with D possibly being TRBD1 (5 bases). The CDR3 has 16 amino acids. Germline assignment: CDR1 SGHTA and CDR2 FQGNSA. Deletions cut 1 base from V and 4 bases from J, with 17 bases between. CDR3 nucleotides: TGTGCCAGCAGCTTAGAGGCCAGGGTGATTTGGTACGAGCAGTACTTC. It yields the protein CASSLEARVIWYEQYF.

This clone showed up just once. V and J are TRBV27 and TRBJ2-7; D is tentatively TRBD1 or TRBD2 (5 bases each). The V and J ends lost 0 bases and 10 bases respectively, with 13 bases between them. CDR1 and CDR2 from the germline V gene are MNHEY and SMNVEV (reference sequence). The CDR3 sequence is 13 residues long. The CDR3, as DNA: TGTGCCAGCAGTTTATCCCCAGGGACGGTCCAGTACTTC. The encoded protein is CASSLSPGTVQYF.

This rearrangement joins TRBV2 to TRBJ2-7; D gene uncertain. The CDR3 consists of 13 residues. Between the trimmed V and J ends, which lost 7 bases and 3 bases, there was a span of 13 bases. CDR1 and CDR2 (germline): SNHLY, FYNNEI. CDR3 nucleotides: TGTGCCAGCACCAAGACCCGGTTCTACGAGCAGTACTTC. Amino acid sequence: CASTKTRFYEQYF.

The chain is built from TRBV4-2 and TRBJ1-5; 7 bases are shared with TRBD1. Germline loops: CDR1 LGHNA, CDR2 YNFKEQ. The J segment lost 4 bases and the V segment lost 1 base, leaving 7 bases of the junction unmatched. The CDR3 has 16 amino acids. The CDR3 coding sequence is TGTGCCAGCAGCCAAGCTATACAGGGGTCTAATCAGCCCCAGCATTTT. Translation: CASSQAIQGSNQPQHF.

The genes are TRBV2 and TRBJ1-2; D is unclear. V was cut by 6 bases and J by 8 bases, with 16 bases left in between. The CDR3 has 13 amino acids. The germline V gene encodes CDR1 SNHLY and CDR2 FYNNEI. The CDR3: CASSLPKVWGYTF. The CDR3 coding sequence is TGTGCCAGCAGCCTACCGAAAGTTTGGGGCTACACCTTC.

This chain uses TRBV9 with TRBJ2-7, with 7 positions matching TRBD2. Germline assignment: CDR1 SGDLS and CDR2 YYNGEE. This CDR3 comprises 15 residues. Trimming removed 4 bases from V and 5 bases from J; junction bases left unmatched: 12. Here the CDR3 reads CASSPRTAGAHEQYF. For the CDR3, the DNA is TGTGCCAGCAGCCCCCGCACCGCGGGAGCGCACGAGCAGTACTTC.

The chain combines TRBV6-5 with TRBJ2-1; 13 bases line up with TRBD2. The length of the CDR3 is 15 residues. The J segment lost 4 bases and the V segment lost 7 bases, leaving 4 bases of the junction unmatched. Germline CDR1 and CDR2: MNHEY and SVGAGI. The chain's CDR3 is CASKWTSGGYNEQFF. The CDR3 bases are TGTGCCAGCAAGTGGACTAGCGGGGGATACAATGAGCAGTTCTTC.

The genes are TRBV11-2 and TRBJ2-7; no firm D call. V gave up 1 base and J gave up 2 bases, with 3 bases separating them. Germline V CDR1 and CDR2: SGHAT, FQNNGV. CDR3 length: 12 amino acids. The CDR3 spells CASSLGAYEQYF. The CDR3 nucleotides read TGTGCCAGCAGCTTAGGGGCCTACGAGCAGTACTTC.

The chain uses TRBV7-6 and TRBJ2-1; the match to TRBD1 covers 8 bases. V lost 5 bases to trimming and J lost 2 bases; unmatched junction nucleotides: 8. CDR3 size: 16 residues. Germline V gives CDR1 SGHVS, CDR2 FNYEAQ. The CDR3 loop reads CASSLNQGATYNEQFF. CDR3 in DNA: TGTGCCAGCAGCCTCAATCAGGGGGCCACCTACAATGAGCAGTTCTTC.

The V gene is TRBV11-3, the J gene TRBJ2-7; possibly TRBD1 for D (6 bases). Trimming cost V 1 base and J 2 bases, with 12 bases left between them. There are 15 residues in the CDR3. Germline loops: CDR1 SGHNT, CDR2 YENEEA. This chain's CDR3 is CASSLVAGATYEQYF. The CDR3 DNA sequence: TGTGCCAGCAGCTTAGTTGCAGGGGCCACCTACGAGCAGTACTTC.

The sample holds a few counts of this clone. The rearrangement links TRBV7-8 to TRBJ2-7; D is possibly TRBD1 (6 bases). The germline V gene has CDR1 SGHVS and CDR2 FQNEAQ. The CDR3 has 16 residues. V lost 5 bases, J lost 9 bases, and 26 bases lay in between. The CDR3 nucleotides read TGTGCCAGCAGCCGAGTGAATACCGGGACAATTTCCGGGCAGTACTTC. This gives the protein CASSRVNTGTISGQYF. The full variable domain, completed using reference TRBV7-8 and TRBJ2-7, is GAGVSQSPRYKVAKRGQDVALRCDPISGHVSLFWYQQALGQGPEFLTYFQNEAQLDKSGLPSDRFFAERPEGSVSTLKIQRTQQEDSAVYLCASSRVNTGTISGQYFGPGTRLTVT.

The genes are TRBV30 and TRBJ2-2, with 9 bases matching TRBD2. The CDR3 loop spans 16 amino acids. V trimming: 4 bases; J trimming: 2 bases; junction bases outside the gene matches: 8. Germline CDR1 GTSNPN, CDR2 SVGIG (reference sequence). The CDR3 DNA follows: TGTGCCTGGAACGGGCTAGCGGGATCCAACACCGGGGAGCTGTTTTTT. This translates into CAWNGLAGSNTGELFF.